The 14 T cell receptor beta chains presented below share a single source sample, sequenced in a study of blood T cell repertoires in COVID-19. Method: immunoSEQ multiplex PCR; TCRdb's copy keeps in-frame clones and lacks some. The sample has about 130,000 clones; approximately 84% are singletons. What was sequenced was peripheral blood. These receptors were collected from a human donor in a cohort sampled during active COVID-19.

The chain recombines TRBV4-2 with TRBJ2-7; 7 bases match TRBD1. This CDR3 is 14 amino acids long. With V trimmed by 2 bases and J by 7 bases, 8 bases remained unmatched. Germline V lookup: CDR1 LGHNA, CDR2 YNFKEQ. CDR3 in DNA: TGTGCCAGCAGCCAATACAGGGGCCGGGATGAGCAGTACTTC. It specifies CASSQYRGRDEQYF.

The CDR3 bases are TGTGCCAGCATTACAGGACATGGAAACACCATATATTTT. Its translation is CASITGHGNTIYF. This chain joins TRBV2 and TRBJ1-3; perhaps TRBD1 as D (5 bases). The germline gives CDR1 SNHLY, CDR2 FYNNEI. V was cut by 7 bases and J by 3 bases, with 10 bases left in between. This CDR3 has 13 residues. Based on the CDR3 plus reference TRBV2 and TRBJ1-3, the full variable domain is EPEVTQTPSHQVTQMGQEVILRCVPISNHLYFYWYRQILGQKVEFLVSFYNNEISEKSEIFDDQFSVERPDGSNFTLKIRSTKLEDSAMYFCASITGHGNTIYFGEGSWLTVV.

The chain couples TRBV11-2 to TRBJ1-1, with D possibly matching TRBD1 (6 bases). Trimming took off 5 bases at V and 5 bases at J, with 15 bases between the two ends. CDR3 length: 14 residues. The V gene's germline CDR1 is SGHAT and CDR2 FQNNGV. DNA of the CDR3: TGTGCCAGCAGCCCAGGAAACAGGGCGACTGAAGCTTTCTTT. This codes for CASSPGNRATEAFF.

V usage is TRBV29-1 and J usage is TRBJ1-5; 12 nucleotides align to TRBD1. The CDR3 has 15 amino acids. J gave up 5 bases and V 5 bases, and 7 bases lay outside the gene matches. CDR1 is SQVTM and CDR2 is ANQGSEA in the germline V gene. CDR3 nucleotides: TGCAGCGTTCAGGGGACAGGGGGCGGATATCAGCCCCAGCATTTT. Translation: CSVQGTGGGYQPQHF.

The rearrangement joins TRBV19 to TRBJ1-2, with D maybe TRBD1 (6 bases). Germline values: CDR1 LNHDA, CDR2 SQIVND (reference sequence). There are 15 residues in the CDR3. Trimming pared 0 bases from V and 8 bases from J, leaving 16 bases between. CDR3 amino acids: CASSIESAGAGGYTF. The DNA for the CDR3 is TGTGCCAGTAGTATAGAGAGCGCAGGGGCGGGCGGCTACACCTTC.

V gene TRBV4-1 combines with J gene TRBJ2-7; the match to TRBD1 covers 7 bases. The J segment lost 0 bases and the V segment lost 2 bases, leaving 7 bases of the junction unmatched. The CDR3 spans 16 residues. Looked up from germline, CDR1 is MGHRA and CDR2 is YSYEKL. CDR3 loop: CASSQNLDRNSYEQYF. CDR3 nucleotide sequence: TGCGCCAGCAGCCAAAACCTGGACAGGAACTCCTACGAGCAGTACTTC.

The J gene is TRBJ1-4, the V gene TRBV11-2, with 9 bases matching TRBD1. Germline V gene sequence: CDR1 SGHAT, CDR2 FQNNGV. The CDR3 consists of 14 residues. Losses at the gene ends were 4 bases for V and 8 bases for J; bases not matched to a gene: 5. The CDR3 protein is CASSYGQGYEKLFF. CDR3 bases: TGTGCCAGCAGCTACGGACAGGGGTACGAAAAACTGTTTTTT.

The chain joins TRBV29-1 to TRBJ1-4; 9 bases line up with TRBD1. The CDR3 has 14 amino acids. CDR1 and CDR2 (germline): SQVTM, ANQGSEA. V dropped 7 bases and J dropped 7; count of bases not matched to a gene: 10. CDR3 amino acids: CSANTGTGTEKLFF. Written as DNA, the CDR3 is TGCAGCGCAAATACCGGGACAGGGACTGAAAAACTGTTTTTT.

The chain links TRBV5-1 to TRBJ1-6; weak D call: TRBD1 (6 bases). The CDR3 spans 14 residues. Germline loops: CDR1 SGHRS, CDR2 YFSETQ. The V end was cut by 7 bases, the J end by 6 bases, with 14 bases between. The CDR3, as DNA: TGCGCCAGCCGGGACACGGAGACTAATTCACCCCTCCACTTT. This encodes CASRDTETNSPLHF.

The rearrangement joins TRBV12-3 or TRBV12-4 to TRBJ2-1; a weak D match, TRBD2 (5 bases). This CDR3 contains 13 residues. V was clipped by 2 bases and J by 7 bases, with 9 bases between them. The CDR3 DNA sequence: TGTGCCAGCAGTTTAAGCGGAGTAAATGAGCAGTTCTTC. This sequence encodes CASSLSGVNEQFF.

This chain uses TRBV6-5 with TRBJ1-1, with D uncertain. The CDR3 contains 11 residues. Germline V gene lookup returns CDR1 MNHEY and CDR2 SVGAGI. The V end lost 7 bases, the J end lost 1 base, and 4 bases lay between the germline ends. The CDR3 DNA sequence: TGTGCCAGCATCGGGAACACTGAAGCTTTCTTT. It is translated as CASIGNTEAFF.

This clone was seen just once. The chain joins TRBV10-3 to TRBJ1-1, with TRBD1 matching 10 bases. J lost 4 bases, V lost 5 bases, and 10 bases had no gene match. CDR3 length: 16 residues. The germline CDR1 and CDR2 sequences are ENHRY and SYGVKD. This chain's CDR3 is CAISKTDGQGGTEAFF. In nucleotides, the CDR3 is TGTGCCATCAGTAAGACTGATGGACAGGGGGGCACTGAAGCTTTCTTT.

The CDR3 bases are TGTGCCTGGGACAGGCGATTGTCCATGAACACTGAAGCTTTCTTT. It encodes CAWDRRLSMNTEAFF. This chain joins TRBV30 and TRBJ1-1; D might be TRBD1 (6 bases). CDR3 size: 15 residues. From germline, CDR1 is GTSNPN and CDR2 SVGIG (reference sequence). V lost 5 bases, J lost 0 bases, and 16 bases lay in between.

V usage is TRBV19 and J usage is TRBJ1-1, with 7 bases fitting TRBD1. CDR1 and CDR2 from the germline V gene are LNHDA and SQIVND (reference sequence). Germline trimming cut 5 bases from V and 4 bases from J; bases unmatched to any gene: 10. The CDR3 is made up of 15 amino acids. The CDR3 region is CASSPTRDSSTEAFF. In nucleotides, the CDR3 is TGTGCCAGTAGTCCCACCCGGGACAGTTCCACTGAAGCTTTCTTT.